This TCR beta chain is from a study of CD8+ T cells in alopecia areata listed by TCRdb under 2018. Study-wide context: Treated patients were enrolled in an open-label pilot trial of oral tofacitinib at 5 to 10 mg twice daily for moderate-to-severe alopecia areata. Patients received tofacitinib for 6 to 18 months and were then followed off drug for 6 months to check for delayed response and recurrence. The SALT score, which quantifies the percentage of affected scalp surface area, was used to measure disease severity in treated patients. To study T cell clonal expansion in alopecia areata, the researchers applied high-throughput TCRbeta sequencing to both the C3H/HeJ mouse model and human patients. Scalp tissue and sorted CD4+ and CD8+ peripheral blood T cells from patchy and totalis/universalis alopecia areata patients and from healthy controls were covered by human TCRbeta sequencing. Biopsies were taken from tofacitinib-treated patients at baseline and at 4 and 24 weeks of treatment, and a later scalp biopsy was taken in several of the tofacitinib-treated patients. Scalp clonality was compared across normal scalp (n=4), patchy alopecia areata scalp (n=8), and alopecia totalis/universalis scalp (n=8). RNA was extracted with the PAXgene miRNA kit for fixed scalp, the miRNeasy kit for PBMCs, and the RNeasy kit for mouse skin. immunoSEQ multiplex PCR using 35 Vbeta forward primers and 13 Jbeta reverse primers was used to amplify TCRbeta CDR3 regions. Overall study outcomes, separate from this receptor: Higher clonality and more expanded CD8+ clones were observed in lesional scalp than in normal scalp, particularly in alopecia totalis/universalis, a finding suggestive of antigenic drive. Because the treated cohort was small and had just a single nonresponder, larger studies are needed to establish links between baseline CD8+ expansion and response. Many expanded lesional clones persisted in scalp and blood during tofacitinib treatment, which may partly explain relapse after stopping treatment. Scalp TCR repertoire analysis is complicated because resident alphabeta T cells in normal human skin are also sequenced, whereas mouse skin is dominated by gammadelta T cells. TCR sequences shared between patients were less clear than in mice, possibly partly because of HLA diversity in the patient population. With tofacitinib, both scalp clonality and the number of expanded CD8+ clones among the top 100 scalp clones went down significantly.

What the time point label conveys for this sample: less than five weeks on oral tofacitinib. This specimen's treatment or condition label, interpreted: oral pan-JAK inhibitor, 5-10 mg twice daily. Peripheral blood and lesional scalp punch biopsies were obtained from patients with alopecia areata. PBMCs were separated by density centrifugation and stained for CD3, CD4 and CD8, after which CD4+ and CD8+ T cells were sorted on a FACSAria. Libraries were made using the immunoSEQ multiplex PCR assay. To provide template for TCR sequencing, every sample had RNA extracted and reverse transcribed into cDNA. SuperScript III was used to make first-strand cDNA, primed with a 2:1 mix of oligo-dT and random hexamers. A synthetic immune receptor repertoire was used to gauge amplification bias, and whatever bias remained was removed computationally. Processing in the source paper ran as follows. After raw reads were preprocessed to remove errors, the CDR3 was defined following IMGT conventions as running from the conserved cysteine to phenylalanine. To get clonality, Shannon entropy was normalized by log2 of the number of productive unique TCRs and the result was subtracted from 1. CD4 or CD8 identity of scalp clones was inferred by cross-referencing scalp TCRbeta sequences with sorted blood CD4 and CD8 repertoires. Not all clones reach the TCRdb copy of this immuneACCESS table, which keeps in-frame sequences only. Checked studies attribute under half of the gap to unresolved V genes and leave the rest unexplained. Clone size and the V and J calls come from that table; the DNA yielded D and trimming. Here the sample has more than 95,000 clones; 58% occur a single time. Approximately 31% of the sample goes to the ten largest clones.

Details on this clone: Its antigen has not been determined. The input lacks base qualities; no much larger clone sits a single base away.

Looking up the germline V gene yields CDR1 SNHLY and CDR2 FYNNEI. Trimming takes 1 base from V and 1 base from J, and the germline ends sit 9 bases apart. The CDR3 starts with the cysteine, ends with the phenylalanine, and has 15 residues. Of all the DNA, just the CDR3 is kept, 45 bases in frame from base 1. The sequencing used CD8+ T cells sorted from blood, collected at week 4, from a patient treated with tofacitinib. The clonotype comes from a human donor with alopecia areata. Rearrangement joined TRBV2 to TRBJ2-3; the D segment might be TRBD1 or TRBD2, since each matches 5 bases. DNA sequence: TGTGCCAGCAGTGAAGAACGGGGACGCACAGATACGCAGTATTTT. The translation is CASSEERGRTDTQYF. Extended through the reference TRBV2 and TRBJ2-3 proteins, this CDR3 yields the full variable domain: EPEVTQTPSHQVTQMGQEVILRCVPISNHLYFYWYRQILGQKVEFLVSFYNNEISEKSEIFDDQFSVERPDGSNFTLKIRSTKLEDSAMYFCASSEERGRTDTQYFGPGTRLTVL.